Here is one T cell receptor (beta chain) with its context. Its antigen is as yet unknown. The data derive from a study of glioma-infiltrating T cells. Study-wide results and limits: Tissue-blood divergence was below expectation in non-neoplastic patients, above in gliomas. Only very few CDR3 sequences appeared in both tissue and blood.

The iRepertoire nested amplicon-rescue multiplex PCR amplified TCR alpha and beta CDR3s from RNA. One entry per CDR3 protein, called by TCRdb with MiXCR from the multiplex PCR reads. The sample has 95,000 to 150,000 distinct CDR3 sequences, roughly 23% seen once; the top ten hold nearly 15%. Trimming removed 4 bases from V and 8 bases from J; junction bases left unmatched: 10. This CDR3 has 15 residues. Germline values: CDR1 MDHEN, CDR2 SYDVKM. The chain is built from TRBV28 and TRBJ2-1, with 8 bases lining up with TRBD2. The source material was glioma tissue, nonneoplastic brain tissue, or PBMCs (not recorded which). The TCR sequence derives from a human donor with low-grade glioma or glioblastoma, undergoing nonglioma brain surgery, or in good health (not recorded which). The CDR3 here is CASSSTGGPSHEQFF. CDR3 DNA sequence: TGTGCCAGCAGTTCCACGGGAGGGCCATCCCATGAGCAGTTCTTC. Combining the CDR3 with reference TRBV28 and TRBJ2-1 gives the whole variable domain DVKVTQSSRYLVKRTGEKVFLECVQDMDHENMFWYRQDPGLGLRLIYFSYDVKMKEKGDIPEGYSVSREKKERFSLILESASTNQTSMYLCASSSTGGPSHEQFFGPGTRLTVL.